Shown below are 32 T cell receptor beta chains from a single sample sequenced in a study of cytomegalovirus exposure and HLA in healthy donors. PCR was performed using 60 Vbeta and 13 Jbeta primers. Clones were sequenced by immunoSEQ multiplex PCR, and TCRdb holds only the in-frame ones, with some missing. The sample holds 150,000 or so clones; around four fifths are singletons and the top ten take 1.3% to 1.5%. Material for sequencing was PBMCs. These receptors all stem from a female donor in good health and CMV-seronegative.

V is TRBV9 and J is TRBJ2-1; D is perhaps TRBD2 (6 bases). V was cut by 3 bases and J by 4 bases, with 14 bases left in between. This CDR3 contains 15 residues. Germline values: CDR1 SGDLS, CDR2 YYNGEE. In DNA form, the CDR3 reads TGTGCCAGCAGCGGTAGCGGAGGATCTTACAATGAGCAGTTCTTC. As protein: CASSGSGGSYNEQFF.

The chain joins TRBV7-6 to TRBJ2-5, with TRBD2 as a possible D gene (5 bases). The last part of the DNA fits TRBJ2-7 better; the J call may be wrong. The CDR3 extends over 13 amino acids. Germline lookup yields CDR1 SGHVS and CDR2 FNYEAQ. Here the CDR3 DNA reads TGTGCCAGCAGCCCCGGCGGGCCCTACGAGCAGTACTTC. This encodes CASSPGGPYEQYF.

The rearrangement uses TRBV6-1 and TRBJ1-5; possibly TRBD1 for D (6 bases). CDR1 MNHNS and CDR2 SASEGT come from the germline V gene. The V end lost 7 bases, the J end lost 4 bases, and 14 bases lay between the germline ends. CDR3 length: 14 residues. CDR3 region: CASKTGTQNQPQHF. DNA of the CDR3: TGTGCCAGCAAGACCGGGACACAAAATCAGCCCCAGCATTTT.

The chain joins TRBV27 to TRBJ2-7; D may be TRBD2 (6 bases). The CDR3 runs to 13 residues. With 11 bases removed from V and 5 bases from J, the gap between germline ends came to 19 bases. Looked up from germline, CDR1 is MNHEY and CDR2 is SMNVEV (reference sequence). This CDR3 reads CAVRPGVGNEQYF. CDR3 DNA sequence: TGTGCCGTCCGGCCGGGGGTCGGGAACGAGCAGTACTTC.

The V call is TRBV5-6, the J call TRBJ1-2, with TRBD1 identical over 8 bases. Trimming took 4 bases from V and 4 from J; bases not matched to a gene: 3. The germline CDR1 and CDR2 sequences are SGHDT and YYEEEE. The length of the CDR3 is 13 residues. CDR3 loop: CASSGTGPYGYTF. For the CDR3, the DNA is TGTGCCAGCAGCGGGACAGGTCCCTATGGCTACACCTTC.

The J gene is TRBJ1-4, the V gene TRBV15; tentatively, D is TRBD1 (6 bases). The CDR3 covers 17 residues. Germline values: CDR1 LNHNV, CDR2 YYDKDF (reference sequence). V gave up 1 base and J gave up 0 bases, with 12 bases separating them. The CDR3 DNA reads TGTGCCACCAGCAGAGTTAAAGGGGGAGCAACTAATGAAAAACTGTTTTTT. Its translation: CATSRVKGGATNEKLFF. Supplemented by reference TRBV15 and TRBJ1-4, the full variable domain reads DAMVIQNPRYQVTQFGKPVTLSCSQTLNHNVMYWYQQKSSQAPKLLFHYYDKDFNNEADTPDNFQSRRPNTSFCFLDIRSPGLGDTAMYLCATSRVKGGATNEKLFFGSGTQLSVL.

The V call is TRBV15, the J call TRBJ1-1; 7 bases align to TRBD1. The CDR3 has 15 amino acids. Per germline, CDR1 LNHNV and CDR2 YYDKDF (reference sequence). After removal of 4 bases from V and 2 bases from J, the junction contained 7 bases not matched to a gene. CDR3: CATSTPNRGNTEAFF. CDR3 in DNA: TGTGCCACCAGCACCCCGAACAGGGGAAACACTGAAGCTTTCTTT.

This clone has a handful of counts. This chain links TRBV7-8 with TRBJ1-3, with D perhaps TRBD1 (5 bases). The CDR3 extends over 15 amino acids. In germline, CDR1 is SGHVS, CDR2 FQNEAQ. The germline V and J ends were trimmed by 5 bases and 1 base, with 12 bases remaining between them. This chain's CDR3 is CASSLLSGSGNTIYF. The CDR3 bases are TGTGCCAGCAGCCTCCTTTCAGGGTCTGGAAACACCATATATTTT. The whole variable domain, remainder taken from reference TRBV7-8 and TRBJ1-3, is GAGVSQSPRYKVAKRGQDVALRCDPISGHVSLFWYQQALGQGPEFLTYFQNEAQLDKSGLPSDRFFAERPEGSVSTLKIQRTQQEDSAVYLCASSLLSGSGNTIYFGEGSWLTVV.

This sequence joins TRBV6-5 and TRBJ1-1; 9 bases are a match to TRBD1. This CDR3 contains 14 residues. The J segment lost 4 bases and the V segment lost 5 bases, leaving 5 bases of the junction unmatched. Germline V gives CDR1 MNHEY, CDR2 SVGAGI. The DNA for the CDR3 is TGTGCCAGCAGTCTCGAGACAGGGGGCACTGAAGCTTTCTTT. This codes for CASSLETGGTEAFF.

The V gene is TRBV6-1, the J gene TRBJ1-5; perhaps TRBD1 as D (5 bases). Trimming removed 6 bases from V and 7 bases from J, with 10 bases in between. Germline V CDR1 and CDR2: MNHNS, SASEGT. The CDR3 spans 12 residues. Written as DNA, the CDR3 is TGTGCCAGCAGCTCAGGGCCCCAGCCCCAGCATTTT. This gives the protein CASSSGPQPQHF.

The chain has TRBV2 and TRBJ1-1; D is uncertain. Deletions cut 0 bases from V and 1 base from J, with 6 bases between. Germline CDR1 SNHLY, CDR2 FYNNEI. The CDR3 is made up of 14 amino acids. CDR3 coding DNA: TGTGCCAGCAGTGAAGCTAACGGGAACACTGAAGCTTTCTTT. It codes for CASSEANGNTEAFF.

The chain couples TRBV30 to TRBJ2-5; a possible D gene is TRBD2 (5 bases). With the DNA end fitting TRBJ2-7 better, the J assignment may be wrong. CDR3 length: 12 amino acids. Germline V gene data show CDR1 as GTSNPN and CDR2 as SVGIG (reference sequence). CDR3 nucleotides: TGTGCCTGGGGGGAGCAGGCCTACGAGCAGTACTTC. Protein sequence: CAWGEQAYEQYF.

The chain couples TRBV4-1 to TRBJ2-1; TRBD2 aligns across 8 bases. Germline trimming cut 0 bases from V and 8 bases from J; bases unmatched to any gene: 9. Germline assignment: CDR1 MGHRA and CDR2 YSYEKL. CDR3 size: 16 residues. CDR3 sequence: CASSQDLQREYDEQFF. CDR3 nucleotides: TGCGCCAGCAGCCAAGATTTACAGCGGGAGTACGATGAGCAGTTCTTC.

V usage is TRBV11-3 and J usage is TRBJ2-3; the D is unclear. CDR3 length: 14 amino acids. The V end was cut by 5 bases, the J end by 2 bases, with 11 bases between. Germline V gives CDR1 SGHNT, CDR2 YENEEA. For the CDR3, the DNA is TGTGCCAGCAGCCCACGCGGTACCACAGATACGCAGTATTTT. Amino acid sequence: CASSPRGTTDTQYF.

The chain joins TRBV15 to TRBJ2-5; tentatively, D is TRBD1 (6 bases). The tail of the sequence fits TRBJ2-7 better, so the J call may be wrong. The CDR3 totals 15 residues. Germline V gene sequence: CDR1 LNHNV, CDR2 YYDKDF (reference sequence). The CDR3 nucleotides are TGTGCCACCAGCACTTCGGGACAAGGATACTACGAGCAGTACTTC. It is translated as CATSTSGQGYYEQYF.

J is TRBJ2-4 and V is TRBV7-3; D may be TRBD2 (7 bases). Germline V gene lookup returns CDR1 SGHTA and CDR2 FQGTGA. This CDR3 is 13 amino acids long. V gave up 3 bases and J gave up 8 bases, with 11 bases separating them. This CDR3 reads CASSFRGGDIQYF. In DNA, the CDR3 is TGTGCCAGCAGCTTTCGAGGGGGGGACATTCAGTACTTC.

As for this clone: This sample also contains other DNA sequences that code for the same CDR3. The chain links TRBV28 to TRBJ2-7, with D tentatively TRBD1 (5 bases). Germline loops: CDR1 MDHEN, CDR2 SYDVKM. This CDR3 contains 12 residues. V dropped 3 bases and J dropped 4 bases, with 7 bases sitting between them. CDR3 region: CASSLQGYEQYF. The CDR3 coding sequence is TGTGCCAGCAGTTTGCAGGGTTACGAGCAGTACTTC.

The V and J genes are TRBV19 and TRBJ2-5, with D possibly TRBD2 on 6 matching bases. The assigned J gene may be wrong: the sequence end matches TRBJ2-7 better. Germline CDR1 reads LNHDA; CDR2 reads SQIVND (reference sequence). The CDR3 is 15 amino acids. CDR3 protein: CASSIGDLVMREQYF. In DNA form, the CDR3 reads TGTGCCAGTAGTATAGGGGACTTGGTGATGCGCGAGCAGTACTTC.

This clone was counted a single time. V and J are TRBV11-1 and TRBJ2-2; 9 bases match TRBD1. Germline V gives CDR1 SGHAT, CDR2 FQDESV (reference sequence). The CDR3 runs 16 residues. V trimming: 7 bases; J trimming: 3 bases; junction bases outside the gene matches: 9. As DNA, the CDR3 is TGTGCCAGCACCCCGGGACAGGGTATTTACACCGGGGAGCTGTTTTTT. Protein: CASTPGQGIYTGELFF.

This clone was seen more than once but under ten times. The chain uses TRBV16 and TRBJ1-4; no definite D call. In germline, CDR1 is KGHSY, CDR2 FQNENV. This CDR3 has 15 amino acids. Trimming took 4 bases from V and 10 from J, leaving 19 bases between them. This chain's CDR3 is CASSPITSGEGKLFF. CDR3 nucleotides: TGTGCCAGCAGCCCAATTACATCTGGAGAAGGAAAACTGTTTTTT.

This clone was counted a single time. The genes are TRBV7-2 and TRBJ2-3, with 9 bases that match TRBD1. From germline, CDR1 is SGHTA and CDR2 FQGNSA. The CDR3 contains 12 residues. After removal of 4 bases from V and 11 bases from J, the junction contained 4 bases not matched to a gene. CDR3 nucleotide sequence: TGTGCCAGCAGCTCGAAGACAGGGGGGCAGTATTTT. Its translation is CASSSKTGGQYF.

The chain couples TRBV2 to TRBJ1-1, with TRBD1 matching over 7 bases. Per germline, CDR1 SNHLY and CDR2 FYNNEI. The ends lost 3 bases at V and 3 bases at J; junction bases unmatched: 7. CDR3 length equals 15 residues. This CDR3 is CASSDRTGMYTEAFF. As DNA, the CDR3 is TGTGCCAGCAGTGATCGGACAGGAATGTACACTGAAGCTTTCTTT.

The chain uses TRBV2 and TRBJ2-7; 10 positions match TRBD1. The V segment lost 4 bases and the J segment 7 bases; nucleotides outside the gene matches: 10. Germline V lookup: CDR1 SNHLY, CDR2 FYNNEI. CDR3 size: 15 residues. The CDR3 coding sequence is TGTGCCAGCAGTGGTCAGACAGGGGGCGCGGGGGAGCAGTACTTC. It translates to CASSGQTGGAGEQYF.

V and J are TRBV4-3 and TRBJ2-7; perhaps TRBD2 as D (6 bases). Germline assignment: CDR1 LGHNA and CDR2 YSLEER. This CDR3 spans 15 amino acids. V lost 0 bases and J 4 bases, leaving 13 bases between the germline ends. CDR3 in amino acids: CASSQEGDFSYEQYF. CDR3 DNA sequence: TGCGCCAGCAGCCAAGAAGGGGACTTTTCATACGAGCAGTACTTC.

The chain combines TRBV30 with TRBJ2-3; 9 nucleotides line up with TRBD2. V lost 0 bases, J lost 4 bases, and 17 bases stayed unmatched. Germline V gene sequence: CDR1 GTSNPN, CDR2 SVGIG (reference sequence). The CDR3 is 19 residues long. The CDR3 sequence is CAWSVLGKVAGDPADTQYF. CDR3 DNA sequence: TGTGCCTGGAGTGTACTGGGCAAGGTAGCGGGAGATCCCGCAGATACGCAGTATTTT. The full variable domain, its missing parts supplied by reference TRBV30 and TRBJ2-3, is SQTIHQWPATLVQPVGSPLSLECTVEGTSNPNLYWYRQAAGRGLQLLFYSVGIGQISSEVPQNLSASRPQDRQFILSSKKLLLSDSGFYLCAWSVLGKVAGDPADTQYFGPGTRLTVL.

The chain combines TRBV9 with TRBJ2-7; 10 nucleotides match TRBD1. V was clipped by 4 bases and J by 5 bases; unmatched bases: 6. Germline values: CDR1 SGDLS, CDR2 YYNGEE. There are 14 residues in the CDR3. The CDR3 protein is CASSMTGGADEQYF. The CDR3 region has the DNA TGTGCCAGCAGCATGACAGGGGGCGCTGACGAGCAGTACTTC.

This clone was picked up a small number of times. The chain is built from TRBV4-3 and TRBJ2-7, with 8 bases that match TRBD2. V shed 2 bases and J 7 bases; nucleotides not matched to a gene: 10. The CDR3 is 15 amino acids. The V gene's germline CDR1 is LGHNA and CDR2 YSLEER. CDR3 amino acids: CASSQLAGLRGEQYF. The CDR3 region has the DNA TGCGCCAGCAGCCAACTAGCGGGCCTAAGGGGGGAGCAGTACTTC.

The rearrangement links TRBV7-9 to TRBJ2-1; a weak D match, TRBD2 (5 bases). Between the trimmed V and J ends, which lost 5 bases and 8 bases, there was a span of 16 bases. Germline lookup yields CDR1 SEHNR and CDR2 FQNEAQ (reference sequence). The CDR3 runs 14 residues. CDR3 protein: CASSVGPGVDEQFF. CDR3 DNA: TGTGCCAGCAGCGTGGGCCCCGGGGTCGATGAGCAGTTCTTC.

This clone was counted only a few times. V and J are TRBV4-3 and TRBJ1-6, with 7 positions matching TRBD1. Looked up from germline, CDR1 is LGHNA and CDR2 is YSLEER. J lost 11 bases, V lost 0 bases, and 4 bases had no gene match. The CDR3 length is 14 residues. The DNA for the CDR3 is TGCGCCAGCAGCCAAGACAGGGGGTGGACACCCCTCCACTTT. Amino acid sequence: CASSQDRGWTPLHF.

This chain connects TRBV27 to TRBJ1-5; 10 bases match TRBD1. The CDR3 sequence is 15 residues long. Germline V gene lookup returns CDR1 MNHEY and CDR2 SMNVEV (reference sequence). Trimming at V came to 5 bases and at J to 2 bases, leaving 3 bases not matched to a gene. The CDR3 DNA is TGTGCCAGCAGTGCCGGGACAGGGGGCAATCAGCCCCAGCATTTT. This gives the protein CASSAGTGGNQPQHF.

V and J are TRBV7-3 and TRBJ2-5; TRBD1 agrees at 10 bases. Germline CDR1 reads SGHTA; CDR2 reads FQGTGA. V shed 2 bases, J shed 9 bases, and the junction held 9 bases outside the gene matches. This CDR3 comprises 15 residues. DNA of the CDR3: TGTGCCAGCAGCTTAGCGGGACAGGGGAGGGAGGCCCAGTACTTC. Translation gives CASSLAGQGREAQYF.

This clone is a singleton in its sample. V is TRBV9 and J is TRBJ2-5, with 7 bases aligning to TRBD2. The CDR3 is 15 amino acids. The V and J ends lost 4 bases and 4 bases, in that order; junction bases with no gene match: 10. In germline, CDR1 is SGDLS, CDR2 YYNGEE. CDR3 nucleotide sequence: TGTGCCAGCAGCCCCGCGGGGGATGGGCGAGAGACCCAGTACTTC. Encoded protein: CASSPAGDGRETQYF. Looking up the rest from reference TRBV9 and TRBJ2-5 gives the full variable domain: DSGVTQTPKHLITATGQRVTLRCSPRSGDLSVYWYQQSLDQGLQFLIQYYNGEERAKGNILERFSAQQFPDLHSELNLSSLELGDSALYFCASSPAGDGRETQYFGPGTRLLVL.